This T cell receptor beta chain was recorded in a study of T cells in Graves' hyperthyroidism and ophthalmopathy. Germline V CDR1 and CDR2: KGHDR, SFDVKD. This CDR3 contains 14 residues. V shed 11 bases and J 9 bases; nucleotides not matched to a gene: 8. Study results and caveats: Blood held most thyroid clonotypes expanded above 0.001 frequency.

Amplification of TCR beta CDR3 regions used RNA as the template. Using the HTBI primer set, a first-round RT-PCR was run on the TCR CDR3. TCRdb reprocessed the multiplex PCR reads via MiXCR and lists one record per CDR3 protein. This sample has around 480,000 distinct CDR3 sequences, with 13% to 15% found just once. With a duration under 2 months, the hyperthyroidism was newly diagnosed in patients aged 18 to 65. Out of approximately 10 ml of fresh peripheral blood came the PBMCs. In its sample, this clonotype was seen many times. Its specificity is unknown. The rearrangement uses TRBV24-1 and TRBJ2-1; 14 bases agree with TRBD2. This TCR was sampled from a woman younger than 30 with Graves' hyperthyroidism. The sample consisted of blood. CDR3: CAIGTSGSLPEQFF. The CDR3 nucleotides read TGTGCCATCGGGACTAGCGGGAGTCTGCCTGAGCAGTTCTTC.